Listed below are T cell receptor beta chains from one sample, sequenced in a study of graft-versus-host responses after intestinal transplantation. The antigens for these receptors are not known. Some clones are missing from TCRdb's copy, which holds only in-frame ones; the method was immunoSEQ multiplex PCR. The sample gives tens of thousands of clones, roughly 84% of which show up once; 0.39% is in the top ten. The source was unstimulated CD4+ T cells sorted from spleen or lymph node cells, collected before transplant. These receptors were collected from a human donor who was the organ donor for an intestinal transplant. The CDR3 runs from the conserved cysteine through the conserved F or W. A D gene is named only where the DNA matches it firmly. Where a row states a size, it is once, few, many or the class of an expanded clone; other rows omit it.

TRBV4-2	-	TRBJ1-1	-	CASSQARTAGSPMNTEAFF	TGTGCCAGCAGCCAAGCAAGGACCGCGGGCAGTCCCATGAACACTGAAGCTTTCTTT
TRBV15	-	TRBJ2-6	-	CATSRDQGARANVLTF	TGTGCCACCAGCAGAGATCAGGGCGCGCGGGCCAACGTCCTGACTTTC
TRBV28	-	TRBJ1-1	-	CASRRQPLNTEAFF	TGTGCCAGCAGGCGACAGCCCCTGAACACTGAAGCTTTCTTT
TRBV5-6	-	TRBJ2-1	-	CASSLGEFLNEQFF	TGTGCCAGCAGCTTGGGGGAGTTCCTTAATGAGCAGTTCTTC
TRBV9	-	TRBJ1-2	-	CASSVGQQASGYTF	TGTGCCAGCAGCGTAGGTCAACAGGCGTCAGGCTACACCTTC
TRBV5-4	once	TRBJ1-6	TRBD1	CASSRARGQGKNSPLHF	TGTGCCAGCAGTCGGGCTCGCGGACAGGGGAAAAATTCACCCCTCCACTTT
TRBV25-1	-	TRBJ2-3	TRBD1	CASSVQGARTDTQYF	TGTGCCAGCAGTGTCCAGGGGGCACGCACAGATACGCAGTATTTT
TRBV19	-	TRBJ2-5	TRBD1	CASNPGGLGQETQYF	TGTGCCAGTAACCCAGGGGGCTTAGGACAAGAGACCCAGTACTTC
TRBV5-1	-	TRBJ2-3	TRBD1	CASSFGDRGSDTQYF	TGCGCCAGCAGCTTCGGGGACAGGGGTTCAGATACGCAGTATTTT
TRBV4-1	-	TRBJ2-1	TRBD1	CASSQLGQGDYNEQFF	TGCGCCAGCAGCCAACTCGGACAGGGGGACTACAATGAGCAGTTCTTC
TRBV7-2	-	TRBJ2-3	TRBD2	CASSLEIRAGRDTDTQYF	TGTGCCAGCAGCTTAGAGATTCGGGCAGGGAGGGACACAGATACGCAGTATTTT
TRBV28	-	TRBJ2-1	TRBD2	CASRLAGGRNEQFF	TGTGCCAGCAGACTAGCGGGGGGTCGGAATGAGCAGTTCTTC
TRBV28	-	TRBJ1-1	TRBD1	CASSDEPGGETEAFF	TGTGCCAGCAGTGACGAACCAGGGGGCGAAACTGAAGCTTTCTTT
TRBV5-6	-	TRBJ1-5	-	CASSLQGRDQPQHF	TGTGCCAGCAGCTTGCAGGGGAGGGATCAGCCCCAGCATTTT
TRBV2	-	TRBJ1-5	TRBD1	CASSLDRVNQAQHF	TGTGCCAGCAGTCTTGACAGGGTCAATCAGGCCCAGCATTTT
TRBV5-6	-	TRBJ1-2	TRBD1	CASKVGTGNYGYTF	TGTGCCAGCAAAGTTGGGACAGGGAACTATGGCTACACCTTC
TRBV7-9	-	TRBJ2-2	-	CASSTPGHANTGELFF	TGTGCCAGCAGCACGCCGGGACACGCGAACACCGGGGAGCTGTTTTTT
TRBV5-1	-	TRBJ1-1	-	CASSSRTTANTEAFF	TGCGCCAGCAGCTCAAGAACAACAGCGAACACTGAAGCTTTCTTT
TRBV7-2	-	TRBJ1-5	-	CASSLAGSQPQHF	TGTGCCAGCAGCTTGGCAGGTAGTCAGCCCCAGCATTTT
TRBV19	-	TRBJ1-2	-	CASKPAEGLGGYTF	TGTGCCAGTAAGCCCGCGGAGGGTTTGGGCGGCTACACCTTC
TRBV7-9	once	TRBJ1-2	-	CASSLRGGRGYTF	TGTGCCAGCAGCTTACGAGGCGGCCGGGGCTACACCTTC
TRBV5-1	once	TRBJ1-4	-	CASSLGRITNEKLFF	TGCGCCAGCAGCTTGGGGCGGATAACTAATGAAAAACTGTTTTTT
TRBV18	-	TRBJ1-1	-	CASSQLGENTEAFF	TGTGCCAGCTCACAGTTAGGGGAAAACACTGAAGCTTTCTTT
TRBV7-3	once	TRBJ1-1	-	CAGWEGEAFF	TGTGCCGGATGGGAGGGGGAAGCTTTCTTT
TRBV19	-	TRBJ1-5	-	CASSIGGANSNQPQHF	TGTGCCAGTAGTATTGGAGGGGCAAATAGCAATCAGCCCCAGCATTTT
TRBV19	few	TRBJ1-4	TRBD1	CASSSTGGRGEKLFF	TGTGCCAGTAGTTCAACAGGGGGCCGGGGTGAAAAACTGTTTTTT
TRBV5-1	-	TRBJ1-1	-	CASSLGGVLGEAFF	TGCGCCAGCAGCTTGGGGGGGGTTTTGGGTGAAGCTTTCTTT
TRBV5-1	-	TRBJ1-4	TRBD1	CASSLLTGLSSNEKLFF	TGCGCCAGCAGCTTGCTGACAGGGCTATCCTCTAATGAAAAACTGTTTTTT
TRBV5-6	-	TRBJ1-2	-	CASSPGRGYTF	TGTGCCAGCAGCCCCGGTCGTGGCTACACCTTC
TRBV19	-	TRBJ2-3	TRBD2	CASSMLAGGLTDTQYF	TGTGCCAGTAGTATGTTAGCGGGGGGCCTCACAGATACGCAGTATTTT
TRBV7-9	-	TRBJ2-5	-	CASSLRAGNQETQYF	TGTGCCAGCAGCTTAAGGGCGGGGAATCAAGAGACCCAGTACTTC
TRBV28	-	TRBJ1-2	-	CASTPGGGYGYTF	TGTGCCAGCACTCCCGGGGGGGGGTATGGCTACACCTTC
TRBV7-2	-	TRBJ1-3	TRBD1	CASSSGPTGAVGNTIYF	TGTGCCAGCAGCTCAGGCCCTACAGGGGCAGTTGGAAACACCATATATTTT
TRBV19	-	TRBJ1-2	TRBD1	CASSITGTGYSGYTF	TGTGCCAGTAGTATAACCGGGACAGGGTACTCTGGCTACACCTTC
TRBV5-1	-	TRBJ2-2	-	CASSLVSGLEAGELFF	TGCGCCAGCAGCTTAGTTTCAGGGTTAGAGGCCGGGGAGCTGTTTTTT
TRBV11-2	-	TRBJ2-5	TRBD2	CASSSPGRVAGVRSETQYF	TGTGCCAGCAGCTCGCCGGGGAGGGTAGCGGGGGTTAGGTCCGAGACCCAGTACTTC
TRBV5-1	-	TRBJ1-2	TRBD1	CASNGQGASNYGYTF	TGCGCCAGCAACGGCCAGGGGGCCTCTAACTATGGCTACACCTTC
TRBV18	-	TRBJ1-6	-	CASSPPEGKNSPLHF	TGTGCCAGCTCACCACCGGAGGGGAAGAATTCACCCCTCCACTTT
TRBV10-3	-	TRBJ2-5	TRBD1	CAISDLQGAKETQYF	TGTGCCATCAGTGATCTGCAGGGGGCTAAAGAGACCCAGTACTTC
TRBV30	-	TRBJ2-5	TRBD2	CAWSAPAGEEETQYF	TGTGCCTGGAGCGCCCCAGCGGGGGAAGAGGAGACCCAGTACTTC
TRBV6-1	-	TRBJ2-1	-	CASSATENNEQFF	TGTGCCAGCAGTGCGACGGAGAACAATGAGCAGTTCTTC
TRBV7-2	-	TRBJ2-1	TRBD2	CASTSGGSSYNEQFF	TGTGCCAGCACCTCCGGGGGGAGCTCCTACAATGAGCAGTTCTTC
TRBV18	-	TRBJ2-1	-	CASSPLTGDYNEQFF	TGTGCCAGCTCACCACTGACGGGGGACTACAATGAGCAGTTCTTC
TRBV5-4	-	TRBJ2-1	TRBD2	CASSLTSGGYNEQFF	TGTGCCAGCAGCTTGACTAGCGGGGGGTACAATGAGCAGTTCTTC